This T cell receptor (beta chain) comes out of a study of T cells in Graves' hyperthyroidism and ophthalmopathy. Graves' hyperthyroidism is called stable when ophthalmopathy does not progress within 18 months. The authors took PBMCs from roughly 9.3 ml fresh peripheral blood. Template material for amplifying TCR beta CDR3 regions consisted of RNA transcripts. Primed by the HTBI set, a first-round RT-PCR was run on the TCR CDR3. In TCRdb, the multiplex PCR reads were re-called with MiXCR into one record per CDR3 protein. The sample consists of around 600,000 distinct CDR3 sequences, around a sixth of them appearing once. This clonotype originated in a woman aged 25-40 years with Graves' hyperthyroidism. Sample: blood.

The CDR3 loop is CASSLIGRNNEQFF. The CDR3 DNA follows: TGTGCCAGCAGCTTAATCGGGCGGAACAATGAGCAGTTCTTC. The rearrangement links TRBV7-3 to TRBJ2-1; D unresolved. The germline V gene encodes CDR1 SGHTA and CDR2 FQGTGA. V was pared by 1 base and J by 5 bases, with 9 bases between. CDR3 size: 14 residues.